Presented here are 8 T cell receptor beta chains from one specimen sequenced in a study of T cells in narcolepsy. Method: immunoSEQ multiplex PCR; TCRdb's copy keeps in-frame clones and lacks some. The repertoire holds 20,000 to 30,000 clones, with roughly 86% as singletons. Material: memory (CD45RA-) CD4+ T cells from blood. Receptors originate from a human donor in good health.

The chain couples TRBV28 to TRBJ2-3, with 7 bases matching TRBD1. The CDR3 totals 15 residues. The V segment lost 3 bases and the J segment 5 bases; nucleotides outside the gene matches: 8. CDR1 and CDR2 from the germline V gene are MDHEN and SYDVKM. The CDR3 sequence: CASSLDNRQGDTQYF. CDR3 DNA sequence: TGTGCCAGCAGTTTGGATAATCGACAGGGAGATACGCAGTATTTT.

The chain uses TRBV5-1 and TRBJ2-1; D gene uncertain. The V gene lost 3 bases and the J gene lost 8 bases, with 9 bases spanning the gap. The germline V gene encodes CDR1 SGHRS and CDR2 YFSETQ. The CDR3 spans 12 residues. The CDR3 region is CASSSTRYEQFF. Here the CDR3 DNA reads TGCGCCAGCAGCTCGACCCGTTATGAGCAGTTCTTC.

The CDR3 bases are TGTGCCAGCAGGCTCGACGCGGCCAAAAACATTCAGTACTTC. Amino acid sequence: CASRLDAAKNIQYF. The chain uses TRBV6-1 and TRBJ2-4; unclear D gene. Germline assignment: CDR1 MNHNS and CDR2 SASEGT. The CDR3 has 14 residues. Trimming left V 6 bases short and J 1 base short, with 10 bases between.

The CDR3: CASSWGNQPQHF. For the CDR3, the DNA is TGTGCCAGCAGTTGGGGGAATCAGCCCCAGCATTTT. V is TRBV28 and J is TRBJ1-5, with D possibly being TRBD1 (5 bases). V dropped 4 bases and J dropped 4 bases, with 5 bases sitting between them. Germline lookup yields CDR1 MDHEN and CDR2 SYDVKM. The CDR3 covers 12 residues.

This chain uses TRBV30 with TRBJ1-6, with 9 bases fitting TRBD1. V lost 5 bases to trimming and J lost 6 bases; unmatched junction nucleotides: 2. Germline CDR1 GTSNPN, CDR2 SVGIG (reference sequence). The CDR3 has 13 residues. The CDR3, as DNA: TGTGCCTGGGGGACAGGGCGTAATTCACCCCTCCACTTT. Its protein product is CAWGTGRNSPLHF. Full variable domain (rest looked up from reference TRBV30 and TRBJ1-6): SQTIHQWPATLVQPVGSPLSLECTVEGTSNPNLYWYRQAAGRGLQLLFYSVGIGQISSEVPQNLSASRPQDRQFILSSKKLLLSDSGFYLCAWGTGRNSPLHFGNGTRLTVT.

This chain connects TRBV2 to TRBJ2-7, with TRBD2 matching over 14 bases. J gave up 3 bases and V 6 bases, and 25 bases lay outside the gene matches. The CDR3 has 22 amino acids. Germline V gene data show CDR1 as SNHLY and CDR2 as FYNNEI. CDR3 nucleotide sequence: TGTGCCAGCAGCAAAGGGCGGGGGACTAAGGGACTAGCGGGAGAGAATAGCTACGAGCAGTACTTC. Its translation: CASSKGRGTKGLAGENSYEQYF.

This chain connects TRBV27 to TRBJ1-5; D unresolved. Trimming removed 2 bases from V and 5 bases from J, with 10 bases in between. The CDR3 contains 14 residues. From germline, CDR1 is MNHEY and CDR2 SMNVEV (reference sequence). This CDR3 reads CASSLTRGDQPQHF. The CDR3 DNA sequence: TGTGCCAGCAGTTTAACCCGGGGAGATCAGCCCCAGCATTTT.

CDR3 in amino acids: CASSDTGLEEKLFF. In DNA form, the CDR3 reads TGTGCCAGTAGTGATACAGGATTGGAGGAAAAACTGTTTTTT. J is TRBJ1-4 and V is TRBV19, with D maybe TRBD1 (5 bases). Germline CDR1 LNHDA, CDR2 SQIVND (reference sequence). Deletions cut 5 bases from V and 8 bases from J, with 15 bases between. The CDR3 length is 14 residues.